Each of the 12 T cell receptor beta chains below was sequenced from the same sample in a study of blood T cell repertoires in COVID-19. Here immunoSEQ multiplex PCR was the method, and the copy in TCRdb shows in-frame clones only, minus some. The table includes about 90,000 clones, roughly 88% detected once. Sequencing was performed on peripheral blood. Source of these receptors: an elderly woman with active or convalescent COVID-19.

The rearrangement joins TRBV3-1 (or the pseudogene TRBV3-2) to TRBJ2-1; 7 bases line up with TRBD2. This CDR3 comprises 17 residues. The germline V gene has CDR1 LGHDT and CDR2 YNNKEL (reference sequence). V was clipped by 4 bases and J by 0 bases; unmatched bases: 9. CDR3 in amino acids: CASSPRLAGPSYNEQFF. The CDR3 nucleotides are TGTGCCAGCAGCCCCCGTTTAGCGGGCCCCTCCTACAATGAGCAGTTCTTC.

J is TRBJ1-1 and V is TRBV11-2; D unclear. Germline V lookup: CDR1 SGHAT, CDR2 FQNNGV. CDR3 size: 13 residues. V shed 0 bases and J shed 5 bases, with 7 bases lying between them. For the CDR3, the DNA is TGTGCCAGCAGCTTAGATCGGGAAACTGAAGCTTTCTTT. Encoded protein: CASSLDRETEAFF.

The rearrangement uses TRBV3-1 (or the pseudogene TRBV3-2) and TRBJ2-7; TRBD2 matches at 16 bases. Germline trimming cut 1 base from V and 0 bases from J; bases unmatched to any gene: 3. CDR3 length: 18 amino acids. CDR1 LGHDT and CDR2 YNNKEL come from the germline V gene (reference sequence). CDR3 nucleotide sequence: TGTGCCAGCAGCCAAGCGGGACTAGCGGGAGGGCCCTCCTACGAGCAGTACTTC. This gives the protein CASSQAGLAGGPSYEQYF.

This clone has a handful of counts. V gene TRBV5-5 combines with J gene TRBJ1-4; 7 bases are a match to TRBD1. V lost 3 bases and J lost 5; bases outside the gene matches: 10. The germline CDR1 and CDR2 sequences are SGHKS and YYEKEE (reference sequence). CDR3 size: 16 residues. For the CDR3, the DNA is TGTGCCAGCAGCTCTTTCCCGGGACAGATGAATGAAAAACTGTTTTTT. The encoded protein is CASSSFPGQMNEKLFF.

The V gene is TRBV5-1, the J gene TRBJ2-1; D gene unclear. The CDR3 is 15 amino acids. From germline, CDR1 is SGHRS and CDR2 YFSETQ. The V end was cut by 1 base, the J end by 0 bases, with 8 bases between. CDR3 sequence reads: CASSLRRSSYNEQFF. The DNA for the CDR3 is TGCGCCAGCAGCTTGAGGAGAAGCTCCTACAATGAGCAGTTCTTC.

V and J are TRBV27 and TRBJ2-5; 9 bases align to TRBD2. V shed 8 bases, J shed 5 bases, and the junction held 6 bases outside the gene matches. This CDR3 is 13 amino acids long. Germline V gives CDR1 MNHEY, CDR2 SMNVEV (reference sequence). The CDR3: CASGGGAVETQYF. CDR3 DNA sequence: TGTGCCAGCGGCGGGGGGGCGGTGGAGACCCAGTACTTC.

The chain recombines TRBV6-5 with TRBJ1-6; D is ambiguous. The CDR3 runs to 14 residues. V gave up 6 bases and J gave up 4 bases, with 10 bases separating them. CDR1 is MNHEY, CDR2 SVGAGI, per germline. The CDR3 protein is CASSRVGYNSPLHF. The CDR3 coding sequence is TGTGCCAGCAGCCGGGTGGGTTATAATTCACCCCTCCACTTT.

The chain links TRBV2 to TRBJ1-3; 9 bases are a match to TRBD1. The J segment lost 4 bases and the V segment lost 4 bases, leaving 5 bases of the junction unmatched. This CDR3 has 15 residues. The germline gives CDR1 SNHLY, CDR2 FYNNEI. The CDR3 here is CASSGGQGIGNTIYF. Written as DNA, the CDR3 is TGTGCCAGCAGTGGTGGACAGGGGATAGGAAACACCATATATTTT.

The chain is built from TRBV7-2 and TRBJ1-6, with D perhaps matching TRBD1 (5 bases). Germline-derived CDR1 and CDR2 are SGHTA and FQGNSA. CDR3 length: 15 amino acids. The germline V and J ends were trimmed by 1 base and 6 bases, with 10 bases remaining between them. The CDR3 region has the DNA TGTGCCAGCAGCTTAGATCCTCAGGGTAATTCACCCCTCCACTTT. Residues: CASSLDPQGNSPLHF. Drawing the rest from reference TRBV7-2 and TRBJ1-6, the complete variable domain is GAGVSQSPSNKVTEKGKDVELRCDPISGHTALYWYRQSLGQGLEFLIYFQGNSAPDKSGLPSDRFSAERTGGSVSTLTIQRTQQEDSAVYLCASSLDPQGNSPLHFGNGTRLTVT.

The rearrangement uses TRBV6-5 and TRBJ1-3; D not certain. The CDR3 consists of 15 residues. Germline V gives CDR1 MNHEY, CDR2 SVGAGI. The germline V and J ends were trimmed by 10 bases and 3 bases, with 19 bases remaining between them. CDR3 bases: TGTGCCACCGCCATAGGGAGCCGCTTTGGAAACACCATATATTTT. This translates into CATAIGSRFGNTIYF.

The chain has TRBV12-3 or TRBV12-4 and TRBJ2-1; D not certain. The CDR3 extends over 11 amino acids. With 5 bases removed from V and 7 bases from J, the gap between germline ends came to 6 bases. This CDR3 is CASSLRNEQFF. The CDR3 DNA reads as TGTGCCAGCAGTCTCCGGAATGAGCAGTTCTTC.

This chain connects TRBV7-9 to TRBJ1-1, with a possible D match to TRBD1 (5 bases). This CDR3 contains 14 residues. The V gene's germline CDR1 is SEHNR and CDR2 FQNEAQ (reference sequence). V shed 3 bases and J shed 3 bases, with 11 bases lying between them. Written as DNA, the CDR3 is TGTGCCAGCAGCTTCCGTCCCAGGGACACTGAAGCTTTCTTT. This codes for CASSFRPRDTEAFF.